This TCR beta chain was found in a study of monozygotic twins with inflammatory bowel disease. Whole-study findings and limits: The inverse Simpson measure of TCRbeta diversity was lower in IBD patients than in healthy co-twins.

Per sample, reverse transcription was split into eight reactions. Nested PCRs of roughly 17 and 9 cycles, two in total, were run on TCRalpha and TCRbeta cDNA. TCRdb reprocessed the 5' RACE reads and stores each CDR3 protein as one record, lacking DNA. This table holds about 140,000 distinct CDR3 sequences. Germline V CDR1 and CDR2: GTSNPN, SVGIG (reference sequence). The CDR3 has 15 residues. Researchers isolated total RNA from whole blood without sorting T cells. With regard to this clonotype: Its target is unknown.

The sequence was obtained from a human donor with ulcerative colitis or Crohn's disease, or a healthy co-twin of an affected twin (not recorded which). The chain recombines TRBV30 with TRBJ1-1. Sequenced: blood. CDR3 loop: CAWSEEQYMNTEAFF.